The clone carrying this T cell receptor beta chain was seen only a few times. Its antigen is not identified. These data come from a study of cytomegalovirus exposure and HLA in healthy donors. General study points: In all likelihood, a cluster of highly shared sequence variants was a sequencing artifact. What TCR beta sequences reportedly achieved was accurate prediction of HLA-A and HLA-B alleles in most subjects.

The CDR3 runs to 14 residues. Looked up from germline, CDR1 is ENHRY and CDR2 is SYGVKD. V gave up 5 bases and J gave up 4 bases, with 14 bases separating them. Use of 60 Vbeta and 13 Jbeta primers characterized the PCR. The table came from immunoSEQ multiplex PCR; TCRdb's copy has only in-frame clones and leaves some out. Here the sample spans about 200,000 clones, about 70% being singletons. Sequencing was done on a sample of PBMCs. The TCR sequence derives from a man aged 35-49 years in good health and CMV-seropositive. The chain combines TRBV10-3 with TRBJ1-1, with D maybe TRBD1 (5 bases). The CDR3 sequence is CAISSRVEVTEAFF. The CDR3 nucleotides read TGTGCCATCAGTTCCAGGGTTGAGGTCACTGAAGCTTTCTTT.